This T cell receptor beta chain was observed in a study of monozygotic twins with inflammatory bowel disease. There are 17 residues in the CDR3. Germline-derived CDR1 and CDR2 are MNHEY and SVGAGI. TCRdb derives one entry per CDR3 protein from the 5' RACE reads, leaving out DNA. The ten top clones account for 2.8%, within a sample of under 200,000 distinct CDR3 sequences. The TCR sequence derives from a human donor with ulcerative colitis or Crohn's disease, or a healthy co-twin of an affected twin (not recorded which). The rearrangement joins TRBV6-5 to TRBJ1-1; TCRdb lists TRBD1, though no DNA is available to test this call. Input material: blood. CDR3: CASSYSQWGAGGTEAFF.